A single sample gave rise to the 5 T cell receptor beta chains below, sequenced in a study of blood T cell repertoires in COVID-19. The data were produced by immunoSEQ multiplex PCR, yet TCRdb's version contains in-frame clones alone and is incomplete. The profile shows 140,000 to 150,000 clones, 80% to 90% of them singletons. The material sequenced was peripheral blood. The receptor set was obtained from a man at least 80 years old with acute or convalescent COVID-19.

This clone showed up just once. The chain carries TRBV9 and TRBJ1-6; maybe TRBD1 (6 bases). The ends were cut back, 1 base at V and 12 bases at J, with 20 bases in the middle. CDR3 size: 16 residues. Germline V gene lookup returns CDR1 SGDLS and CDR2 YYNGEE. The CDR3 DNA reads TGTGCCAGCAGCGTAACCCCCCAACAGGGATCGGGACCCCTCCACTTT. Its protein is CASSVTPQQGSGPLHF. Using reference TRBV9 and TRBJ1-6 for the parts outside the CDR3, the full variable domain is DSGVTQTPKHLITATGQRVTLRCSPRSGDLSVYWYQQSLDQGLQFLIQYYNGEERAKGNILERFSAQQFPDLHSELNLSSLELGDSALYFCASSVTPQQGSGPLHFGNGTRLTVT.

The chain is built from TRBV28 and TRBJ1-4; 10 nucleotides align to TRBD1. The V gene end was trimmed by 7 bases and the J gene end by 4 bases; junction bases not matched to a gene: 6. The CDR3 is 15 amino acids. The germline gives CDR1 MDHEN, CDR2 SYDVKM. The CDR3 nucleotides are TGTGCCAGCACGACAGGGGGCTTCGTTAATGAAAAACTGTTTTTT. This sequence encodes CASTTGGFVNEKLFF.

The chain's CDR3 is CASSQSWDRGSGEQYF. CDR3 bases: TGCGCCAGCAGTCAATCGTGGGACCGGGGGTCGGGGGAGCAGTACTTC. V usage is TRBV23-1 and J usage is TRBJ2-7, with TRBD2 as a possible D gene (6 bases). TRBV23-1 is known as an ORF, though its function is uncertain. V was trimmed by 0 bases and J by 7 bases, leaving 19 bases between them. This CDR3 region has 16 residues.

This chain connects TRBV5-1 to TRBJ2-3; D is uncertain. This CDR3 spans 12 amino acids. Trimming took off 3 bases at V and 1 base at J, with 3 bases between the two ends. CDR1 and CDR2 (germline): SGHRS, YFSETQ. CDR3 nucleotide sequence: TGCGCCAGCAGCTCCGGCACAGATACGCAGTATTTT. Translation: CASSSGTDTQYF.

J is TRBJ2-3 and V is TRBV5-1; 8 bases line up with TRBD1. The CDR3 covers 16 residues. The junction had 7 bases not matched to a gene; V was cut back by 0 bases and J by 4 bases. Looked up from germline, CDR1 is SGHRS and CDR2 is YFSETQ. This chain's CDR3 is CASSLERTGKADTQYF. DNA for the CDR3: TGCGCCAGCAGCTTGGAGAGGACAGGGAAGGCAGATACGCAGTATTTT.